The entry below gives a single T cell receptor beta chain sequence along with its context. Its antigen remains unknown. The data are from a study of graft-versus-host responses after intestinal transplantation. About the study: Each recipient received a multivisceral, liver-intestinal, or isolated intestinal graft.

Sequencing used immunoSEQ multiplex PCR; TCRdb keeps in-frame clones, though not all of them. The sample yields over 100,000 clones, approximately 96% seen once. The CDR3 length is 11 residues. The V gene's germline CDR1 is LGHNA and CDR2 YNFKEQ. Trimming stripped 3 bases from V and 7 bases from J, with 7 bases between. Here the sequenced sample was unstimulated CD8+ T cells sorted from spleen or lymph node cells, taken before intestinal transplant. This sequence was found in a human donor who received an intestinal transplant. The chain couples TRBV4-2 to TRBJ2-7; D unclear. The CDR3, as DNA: TGTGCCAGCAGCCAGGGGAATGAGCAGTACTTC. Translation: CASSQGNEQYF.